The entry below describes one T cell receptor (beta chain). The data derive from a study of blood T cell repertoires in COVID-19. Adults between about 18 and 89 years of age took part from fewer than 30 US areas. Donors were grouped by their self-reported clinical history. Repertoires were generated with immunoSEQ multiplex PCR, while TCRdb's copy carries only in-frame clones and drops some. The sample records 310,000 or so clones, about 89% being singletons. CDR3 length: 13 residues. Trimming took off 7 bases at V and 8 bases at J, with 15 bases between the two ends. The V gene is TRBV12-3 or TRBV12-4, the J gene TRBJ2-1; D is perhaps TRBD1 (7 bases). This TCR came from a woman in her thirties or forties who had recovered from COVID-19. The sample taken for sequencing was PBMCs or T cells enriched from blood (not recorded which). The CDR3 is CASTQTGRYEQFF. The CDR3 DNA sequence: TGTGCCAGCACCCAGACAGGGAGGTATGAGCAGTTCTTC.